A selection of T cell receptor beta chains follows, all from one sample in a study of control samples from healthy donors and cancer patients. The data were produced by immunoSEQ multiplex PCR, yet TCRdb's version contains in-frame clones alone and is incomplete. The repertoire consists of 150,000 or so clones, with roughly 90% occurring once and the leading ten covering 2.1%. Sequencing was performed on blood. The receptors were gathered from a woman aged 45 to 65 in good health. CDR3s include the opening cysteine and the closing phenylalanine or tryptophan. The D gene is left open where the match is weak. Size values are once, few and many counts, or a class for expanded clones, and some rows have none.

D: .
size: .
J: TRBJ2-5
V: TRBV5-4
CDR3: CASSPRGGEETQYF
DNA: TGTGCCAGCAGCCCCAGGGGGGGAGAAGAGACCCAGTACTTC

D: .
size: .
J: TRBJ2-5
V: TRBV14
CDR3: CASSQVVETQYF
DNA: TGTGCCAGCAGCCAAGTAGTAGAGACCCAGTACTTC

D: TRBD1
size: .
J: TRBJ2-2
V: TRBV28
CDR3: CASSFIGDRATGELFF
DNA: TGTGCCAGCAGTTTTATTGGGGACAGGGCCACCGGGGAGCTGTTTTTT

D: .
size: .
J: TRBJ1-5
V: TRBV27
CDR3: CASSLGQTSNQPQHF
DNA: TGTGCCAGCAGTTTAGGCCAAACTAGCAATCAGCCCCAGCATTTT

D: .
size: .
J: TRBJ1-5
V: TRBV7-9
CDR3: CASSQWETGRNQPQHF
DNA: TGTGCCAGCAGCCAATGGGAGACAGGTCGGAACCAGCCCCAGCATTTT

D: TRBD1
size: .
J: TRBJ2-3
V: TRBV19
CDR3: CASSHPRTGYGVTDTQYF
DNA: TGTGCCAGTAGCCACCCGAGGACAGGGTATGGGGTCACAGATACGCAGTATTTT

D: .
size: .
J: TRBJ1-1
V: TRBV27
CDR3: CASSHIRILNTEAFF
DNA: TGTGCCAGCAGTCACATCCGAATATTGAACACTGAAGCTTTCTTT

D: .
size: .
J: TRBJ1-1
V: TRBV5-1
CDR3: CASSLGAESNTEAFF
DNA: TGCGCCAGCAGCTTGGGGGCAGAGTCGAACACTGAAGCTTTCTTT

D: .
size: .
J: TRBJ2-7
V: TRBV6-6
CDR3: CASRLTTATYEQYF
DNA: TGTGCCAGCAGGCTCACGACAGCGACCTACGAGCAGTACTTC

D: .
size: .
J: TRBJ2-1
V: TRBV6-2/TRBV6-3
CDR3: CASSGPGLTIMSSYNEQFF
DNA: TGTGCCAGCAGTGGGCCGGGACTCACCATAATGAGCTCCTACAATGAGCAGTTCTTC

D: TRBD1
size: .
J: TRBJ1-2
V: TRBV2
CDR3: CASTRQGDYGYTF
DNA: TGTGCCAGCACCCGACAGGGTGACTATGGCTACACCTTC

D: .
size: .
J: TRBJ1-5
V: TRBV19
CDR3: CASSILDGNNQPQHF
DNA: TGTGCCAGTAGTATTTTAGACGGAAACAATCAGCCCCAGCATTTT

D: .
size: .
J: TRBJ1-6
V: TRBV5-1
CDR3: CASSLGGRHNSPLHF
DNA: TGCGCCAGCAGCTTGGGGGGGCGGCATAATTCACCCCTCCACTTT

D: .
size: .
J: TRBJ2-5
V: TRBV21-1
CDR3: CASRYPRTGRQETQYF
DNA: TGTGCCAGCAGGTATCCAAGAACAGGGCGGCAAGAGACCCAGTACTTC

D: .
size: once
J: TRBJ1-3
V: TRBV30
CDR3: CAWSVQGGGNTIYF
DNA: TGTGCCTGGAGTGTACAGGGTGGCGGAAACACCATATATTTT

D: .
size: .
J: TRBJ1-5
V: TRBV19
CDR3: CASSISRQPQHF
DNA: TGTGCCAGTAGTATTTCAAGGCAGCCCCAGCATTTT

D: TRBD1
size: .
J: TRBJ1-2
V: TRBV19
CDR3: CASSTRDRIYGYTF
DNA: TGTGCCAGTAGTACACGGGACAGAATCTATGGCTACACCTTC

D: .
size: .
J: TRBJ2-5
V: TRBV5-1
CDR3: CASSLENRDSRRETQYF
DNA: TGCGCCAGCAGCTTGGAAAATAGGGACTCCCGCAGAGAGACCCAGTACTTC

D: TRBD1
size: .
J: TRBJ1-2
V: TRBV11-1
CDR3: CASSFGTGDLYGYTF
DNA: TGTGCCAGCAGCTTCGGGACAGGGGACCTCTATGGCTACACCTTC

D: .
size: .
J: TRBJ2-2
V: TRBV6-1
CDR3: CASSETLALTGELFF
DNA: TGTGCCAGCAGTGAAACGCTCGCCCTCACCGGGGAGCTGTTTTTT

D: .
size: .
J: TRBJ2-3
V: TRBV6-4
CDR3: CASSDTGGTDTQYF
DNA: TGTGCCAGCAGTGATACCGGGGGCACAGATACGCAGTATTTT

D: .
size: .
J: TRBJ1-2
V: TRBV19
CDR3: CASSITQRPIGYTF
DNA: TGTGCCAGTAGTATAACACAGCGACCTATAGGCTACACCTTC

D: TRBD1
size: .
J: TRBJ2-1
V: TRBV10-3
CDR3: CAIGQDNEQFF
DNA: TGTGCCATCGGACAGGACAATGAGCAGTTCTTC

D: .
size: .
J: TRBJ2-6
V: TRBV9
CDR3: CASSPRARISGANVLTF
DNA: TGTGCCAGCAGCCCTCGGGCTCGAATCTCTGGGGCCAACGTCCTGACTTTC

D: .
size: .
J: TRBJ2-5
V: TRBV6-1
CDR3: CASSEVLGFWETQYF
DNA: TGTGCCAGCAGTGAAGTGCTCGGGTTTTGGGAGACCCAGTACTTC

D: TRBD1
size: .
J: TRBJ2-7
V: TRBV6-2/TRBV6-3
CDR3: CASSPRDRGTPYEQYF
DNA: TGTGCCAGCAGTCCAAGGGACAGGGGAACCCCCTACGAGCAGTACTTC

D: TRBD1
size: .
J: TRBJ1-2
V: TRBV28
CDR3: CASSFRGTGGGYTF
DNA: TGTGCCAGCAGTTTCCGCGGGACAGGGGGAGGCTACACCTTC

D: TRBD1
size: .
J: TRBJ2-6
V: TRBV5-8
CDR3: CASSTRTGASSGANVLTF
DNA: TGTGCCAGCAGCACGCGGACAGGGGCTAGCTCTGGGGCCAACGTCCTGACTTTC

D: .
size: .
J: TRBJ2-7
V: TRBV2
CDR3: CASSETNEQYF
DNA: TGTGCCAGCAGTGAAACAAACGAGCAGTACTTC

D: .
size: .
J: TRBJ1-6
V: TRBV7-8
CDR3: CASSLAGGENSPLHF
DNA: TGTGCCAGCAGCTTAGCTGGCGGGGAGAATTCACCCCTCCACTTT

D: TRBD1
size: .
J: TRBJ1-1
V: TRBV6-5
CDR3: CASSSDRGQNTEAFF
DNA: TGTGCCAGCAGTAGTGACAGGGGACAGAACACTGAAGCTTTCTTT

D: .
size: .
J: TRBJ1-1
V: TRBV5-6
CDR3: CASSPDPKGVNTEAFF
DNA: TGTGCCAGCAGCCCAGATCCGAAGGGGGTGAACACTGAAGCTTTCTTT

D: .
size: .
J: TRBJ2-6
V: TRBV7-6
CDR3: CASSFGSSGANVLTF
DNA: TGTGCCAGCAGCTTTGGGAGCTCTGGGGCCAACGTCCTGACTTTC

D: .
size: .
J: TRBJ1-2
V: TRBV4-2
CDR3: CASSQDRANYGYTF
DNA: TGTGCCAGCAGCCAAGACAGAGCTAACTATGGCTACACCTTC

D: TRBD1
size: .
J: TRBJ2-1
V: TRBV3-1/TRBV3-2
CDR3: CASSQAGQGSNEQFF
DNA: TGTGCCAGCAGCCAAGCGGGACAGGGTTCCAATGAGCAGTTCTTC

D: TRBD2
size: .
J: TRBJ2-1
V: TRBV6-5
CDR3: CASSDSAGGMKEQFF
DNA: TGTGCCAGCAGTGACTCAGCGGGGGGTATGAAAGAGCAGTTCTTC

D: .
size: .
J: TRBJ2-1
V: TRBV24-1
CDR3: CAIQSLDNEQFF
DNA: TGTGCCATCCAATCCCTTGACAATGAGCAGTTCTTC